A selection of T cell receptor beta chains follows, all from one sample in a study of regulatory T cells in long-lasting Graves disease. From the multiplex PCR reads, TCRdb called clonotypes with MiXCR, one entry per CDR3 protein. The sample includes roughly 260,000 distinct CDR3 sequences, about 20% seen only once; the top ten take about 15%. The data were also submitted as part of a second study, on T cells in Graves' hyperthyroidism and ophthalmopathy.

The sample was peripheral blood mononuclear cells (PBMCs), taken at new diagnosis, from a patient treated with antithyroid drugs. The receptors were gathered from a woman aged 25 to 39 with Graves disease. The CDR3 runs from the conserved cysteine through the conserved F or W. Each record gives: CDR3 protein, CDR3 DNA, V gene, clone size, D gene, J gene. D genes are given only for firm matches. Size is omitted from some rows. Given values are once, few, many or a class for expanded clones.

CATSRGTDNQPQHF	TGTGCCACCAGCAGAGGGACAGACAATCAGCCCCAGCATTTT	TRBV15	many	-	TRBJ1-5
CSAVQGAGGYEQYF	TGCAGTGCTGTACAGGGGGCGGGAGGTTACGAGCAGTACTTC	TRBV20-1	-	-	TRBJ2-7
CASASGIQETQYF	TGTGCCAGCGCATCGGGGATCCAAGAGACCCAGTACTTC	TRBV2	many	-	TRBJ2-5
CASSSELENTEAFF	TGTGCCAGCAGTTCCGAACTCGAGAACACTGAAGCTTTCTTT	TRBV27	many	-	TRBJ1-1
CASGRGGSDTEAFF	TGCGCCAGCGGGCGCGGGGGCTCGGACACTGAAGCTTTCTTT	TRBV5-1	many	-	TRBJ1-1
CASRLGSYEQYF	TGTGCCAGCAGACTGGGATCCTACGAGCAGTACTTC	TRBV28	many	-	TRBJ2-7
CSASRPVVDLTGRAWHEQYF	TGCAGTGCTAGTCGCCCCGTAGTCGACCTGACTGGCAGGGCCTGGCACGAGCAGTACTTC	TRBV20-1	many	-	TRBJ2-7
CASSSTRGNEQFF	TGTGCCAGCAGCTCGACGCGGGGGAATGAGCAGTTCTTC	TRBV7-3	many	TRBD2	TRBJ2-1
CASSWDISYEQYF	TGTGCCAGCAGTTGGGACATCTCCTACGAGCAGTACTTC	TRBV2	many	-	TRBJ2-7
CASSFRQEFMNTEAFF	TGTGCCAGTAGTTTCCGACAGGAGTTCATGAACACTGAAGCTTTCTTT	TRBV19	many	-	TRBJ1-1
CSASGGASDTQYF	TGCAGTGCTAGCGGGGGGGCCTCAGATACGCAGTATTTT	TRBV20-1	-	TRBD2	TRBJ2-3
CASQHGRGEEETQYF	TGTGCCAGCCAGCACGGTCGGGGGGAGGAGGAGACCCAGTACTTC	TRBV11-2	many	TRBD2	TRBJ2-5